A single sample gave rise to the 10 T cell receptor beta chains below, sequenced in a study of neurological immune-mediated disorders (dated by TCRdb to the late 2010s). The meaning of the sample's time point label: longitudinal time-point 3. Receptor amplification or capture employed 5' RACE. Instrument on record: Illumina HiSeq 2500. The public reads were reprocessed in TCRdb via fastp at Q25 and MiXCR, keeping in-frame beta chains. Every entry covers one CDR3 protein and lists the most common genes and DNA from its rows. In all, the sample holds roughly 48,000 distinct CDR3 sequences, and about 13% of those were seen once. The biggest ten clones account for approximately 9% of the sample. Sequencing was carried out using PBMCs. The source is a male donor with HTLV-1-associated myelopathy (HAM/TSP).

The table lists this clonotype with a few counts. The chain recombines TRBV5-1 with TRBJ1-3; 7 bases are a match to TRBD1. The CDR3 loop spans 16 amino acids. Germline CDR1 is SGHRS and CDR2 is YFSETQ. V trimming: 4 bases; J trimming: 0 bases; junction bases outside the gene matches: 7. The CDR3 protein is CASSLGTVPSGNTIYF. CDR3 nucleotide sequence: TGCGCCAGCAGCCTCGGGACAGTCCCCTCTGGAAACACCATATATTTT.

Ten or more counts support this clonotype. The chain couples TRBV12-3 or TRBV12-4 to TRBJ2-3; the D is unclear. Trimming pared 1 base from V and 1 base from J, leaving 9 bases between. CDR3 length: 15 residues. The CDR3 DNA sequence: TGTGCCAGCAGTTTAGTGACTGTGGGCACAGATACGCAGTATTTT. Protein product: CASSLVTVGTDTQYF.

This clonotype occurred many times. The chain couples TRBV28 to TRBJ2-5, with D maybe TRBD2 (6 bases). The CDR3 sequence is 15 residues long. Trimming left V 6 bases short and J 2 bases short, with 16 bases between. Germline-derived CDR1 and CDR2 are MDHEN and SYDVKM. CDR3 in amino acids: CASSPPGVEQETQYF. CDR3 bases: TGTGCCAGCAGCCCACCGGGAGTTGAGCAAGAGACCCAGTACTTC.

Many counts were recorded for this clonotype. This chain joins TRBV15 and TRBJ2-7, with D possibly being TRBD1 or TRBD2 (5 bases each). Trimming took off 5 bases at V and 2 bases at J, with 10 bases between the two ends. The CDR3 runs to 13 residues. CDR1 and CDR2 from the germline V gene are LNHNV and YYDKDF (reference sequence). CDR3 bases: TGTGCCACCAGCCCGAGGGGACCCTACGAGCAGTACTTC. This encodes CATSPRGPYEQYF.

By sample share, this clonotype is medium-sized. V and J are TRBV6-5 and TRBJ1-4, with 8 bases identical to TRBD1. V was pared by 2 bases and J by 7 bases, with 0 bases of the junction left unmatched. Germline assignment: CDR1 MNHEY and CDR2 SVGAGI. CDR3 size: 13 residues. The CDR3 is CASSYDRGEKLFF. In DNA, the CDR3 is TGTGCCAGCAGTTACGACAGGGGTGAAAAACTGTTTTTT.

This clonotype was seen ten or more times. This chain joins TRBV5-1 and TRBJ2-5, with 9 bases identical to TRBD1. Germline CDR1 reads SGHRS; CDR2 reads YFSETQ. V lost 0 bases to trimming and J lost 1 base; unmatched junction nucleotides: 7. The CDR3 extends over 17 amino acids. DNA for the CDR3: TGCGCCAGCAGCTTGGGCACGACAGGGGGTTCCCAAGAGACCCAGTACTTC. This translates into CASSLGTTGGSQETQYF.

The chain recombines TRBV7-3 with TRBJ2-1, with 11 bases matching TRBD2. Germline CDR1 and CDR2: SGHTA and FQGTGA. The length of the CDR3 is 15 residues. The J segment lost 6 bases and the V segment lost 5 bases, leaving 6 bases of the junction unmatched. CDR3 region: CASSGGLAGGNEQFF. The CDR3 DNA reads TGTGCCAGCAGCGGAGGCCTAGCGGGGGGCAATGAGCAGTTCTTC.

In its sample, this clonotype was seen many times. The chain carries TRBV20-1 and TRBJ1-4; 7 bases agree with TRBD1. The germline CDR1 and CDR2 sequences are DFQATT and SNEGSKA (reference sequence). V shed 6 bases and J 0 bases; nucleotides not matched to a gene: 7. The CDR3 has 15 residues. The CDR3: CSASDRRTTNEKLFF. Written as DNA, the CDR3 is TGCAGTGCCTCGGACAGGCGAACAACTAATGAAAAACTGTTTTTT.

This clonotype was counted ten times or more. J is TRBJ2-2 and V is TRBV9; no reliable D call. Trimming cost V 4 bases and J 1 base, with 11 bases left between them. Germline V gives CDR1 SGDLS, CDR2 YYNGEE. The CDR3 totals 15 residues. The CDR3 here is CASSKGRMNTGELFF. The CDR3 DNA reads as TGTGCCAGCAGCAAGGGCAGGATGAACACCGGGGAGCTGTTTTTT.

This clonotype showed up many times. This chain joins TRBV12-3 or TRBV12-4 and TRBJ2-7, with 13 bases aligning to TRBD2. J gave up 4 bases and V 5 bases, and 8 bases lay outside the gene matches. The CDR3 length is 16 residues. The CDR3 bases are TGTGCCAGCAGTCCCCTGACTAGCGGGGGGTCGTACGAGCAGTACTTC. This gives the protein CASSPLTSGGSYEQYF.